These 6 T cell receptor beta chains came from one sample sequenced in a study of molecular identifiers for immune sequencing clone quantification. TCRdb used MiXCR to reprocess the PCR reads, holding one entry per CDR3 protein. The sample yields more than 450,000 distinct CDR3 sequences, 20% to 25% seen once. The sample consisted of naive CD8+ T cells from blood, with Jurkat cell RNA spiked in. Subset indicated: FACS-sorted CD8+CD4-CCR7+CD45RA+ naive T cells. These TCRs come from a human donor in good health. Some libraries in this study had Jurkat cell RNA spiked in.

This clonotype was recorded at least ten times. This rearrangement joins TRBV2 to TRBJ2-7, with no clear D. This CDR3 has 16 residues. CDR1 SNHLY and CDR2 FYNNEI come from the germline V gene. The V end was cut by 7 bases, the J end by 1 base, with 20 bases between. CDR3 bases: TGTGCCAGCACCCCGTTTAGCTCGGGCAGTTCCTACGAGCAGTACTTC. Amino acid sequence: CASTPFSSGSSYEQYF. Based on the CDR3 plus reference TRBV2 and TRBJ2-7, the full variable domain is EPEVTQTPSHQVTQMGQEVILRCVPISNHLYFYWYRQILGQKVEFLVSFYNNEISEKSEIFDDQFSVERPDGSNFTLKIRSTKLEDSAMYFCASTPFSSGSSYEQYFGPGTRLTVT.

Many counts were recorded for this clonotype. The chain uses TRBV30 and TRBJ2-1, with 10 bases matching TRBD2. The length of the CDR3 is 13 residues. Germline V gives CDR1 GTSNPN, CDR2 SVGIG (reference sequence). The ends lost 4 bases at V and 8 bases at J; junction bases unmatched: 5. CDR3: CAWNQGTSDEQFF. In DNA form, the CDR3 reads TGTGCCTGGAATCAAGGGACTAGCGATGAGCAGTTCTTC.

In regard to this clonotype: A much larger clone lies a single base off, so this may be a read error. The V call is TRBV4-1, the J call TRBJ1-4; weak D call: TRBD1 (5 bases). The CDR3 runs to 15 residues. Germline CDR1 is MGHRA and CDR2 is YSYEKL. The V and J ends lost 5 bases and 7 bases respectively, with 17 bases between them. This CDR3 is CASSKWRGEAEKLFF. The CDR3 DNA is TGCGCCAGCAGCAAATGGCGGGGGGAGGCTGAAAAACTGTTTTTT.

There are many counts of this clonotype. The chain carries TRBV4-2 and TRBJ1-1; 9 nucleotides agree with TRBD1. V shed 3 bases, J shed 6 bases, and the junction held 5 bases outside the gene matches. CDR1 and CDR2 (germline): LGHNA, YNFKEQ. The CDR3 is 14 amino acids. The CDR3 protein is CASSQKGQGAEAFF. As DNA, the CDR3 is TGTGCCAGCAGCCAGAAGGGACAGGGCGCTGAAGCTTTCTTT.

J is TRBJ2-1 and V is TRBV7-6, with 7 bases aligning to TRBD2. CDR3 length equals 15 residues. J gave up 8 bases and V 5 bases, and 12 bases lay outside the gene matches. CDR1 is SGHVS and CDR2 is FNYEAQ in the germline V gene. The CDR3 DNA sequence: TGTGCCAGCAGCCCCCACGGGACTGCGGGGGATGAGCAGTTCTTC. Protein product: CASSPHGTAGDEQFF.

The chain recombines TRBV20-1 with TRBJ2-5; 7 positions match TRBD1. The CDR3 runs to 14 residues. From germline, CDR1 is DFQATT and CDR2 SNEGSKA (reference sequence). Losses at the gene ends were 0 bases for V and 5 bases for J; bases not matched to a gene: 6. DNA of the CDR3: TGCAGTGCTAGAGAGCCGACAGGGACGGAGACCCAGTACTTC. Translating gives CSAREPTGTETQYF.